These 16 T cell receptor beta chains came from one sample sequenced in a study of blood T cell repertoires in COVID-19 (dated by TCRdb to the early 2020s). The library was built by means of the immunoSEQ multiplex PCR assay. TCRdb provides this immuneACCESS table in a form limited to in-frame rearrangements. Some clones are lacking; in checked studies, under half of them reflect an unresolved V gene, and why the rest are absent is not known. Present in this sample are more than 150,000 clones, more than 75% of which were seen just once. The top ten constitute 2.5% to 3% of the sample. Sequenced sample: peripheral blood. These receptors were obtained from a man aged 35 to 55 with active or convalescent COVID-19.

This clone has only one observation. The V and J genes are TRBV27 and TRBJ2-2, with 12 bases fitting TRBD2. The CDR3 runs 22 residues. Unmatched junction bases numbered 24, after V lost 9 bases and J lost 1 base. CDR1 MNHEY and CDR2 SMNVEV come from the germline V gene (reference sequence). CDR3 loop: CARDAPLSPVTSGGMNTGELFF. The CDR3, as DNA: TGTGCCAGAGACGCCCCTCTGTCGCCCGTGACTAGCGGGGGAATGAACACCGGGGAGCTGTTTTTT.

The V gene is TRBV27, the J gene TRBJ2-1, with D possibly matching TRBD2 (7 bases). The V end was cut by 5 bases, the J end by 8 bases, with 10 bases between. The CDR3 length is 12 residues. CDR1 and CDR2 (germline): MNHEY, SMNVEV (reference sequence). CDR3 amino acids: CASSVGGHEQFF. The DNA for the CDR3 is TGTGCCAGCAGTGTCGGGGGGCATGAGCAGTTCTTC.

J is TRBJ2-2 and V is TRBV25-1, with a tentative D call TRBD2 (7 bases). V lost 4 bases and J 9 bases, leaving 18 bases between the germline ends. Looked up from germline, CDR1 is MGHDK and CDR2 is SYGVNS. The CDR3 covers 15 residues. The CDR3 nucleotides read TGTGCCAGCAGTGGGGGGGGCCAAAGGTCCAGGGAGCTGTTTTTT. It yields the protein CASSGGGQRSRELFF.

This CDR3 is CASSFQGLFSGNTIYF. The DNA of the CDR3 is TGCGCCAGCAGCTTCCAGGGGCTATTCTCTGGAAACACCATATATTTT. The chain uses TRBV5-1 and TRBJ1-3; a weak D match, TRBD1 (6 bases). CDR3 length equals 16 residues. Germline lookup yields CDR1 SGHRS and CDR2 YFSETQ. V was pared by 2 bases and J by 0 bases, with 12 bases between.

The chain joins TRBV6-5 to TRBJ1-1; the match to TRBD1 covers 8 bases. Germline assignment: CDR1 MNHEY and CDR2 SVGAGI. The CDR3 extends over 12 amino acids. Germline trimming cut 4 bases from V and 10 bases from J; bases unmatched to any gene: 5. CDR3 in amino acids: CASSSRTGSAFF. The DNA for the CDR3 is TGTGCCAGCAGTTCACGGACAGGGTCAGCTTTCTTT.

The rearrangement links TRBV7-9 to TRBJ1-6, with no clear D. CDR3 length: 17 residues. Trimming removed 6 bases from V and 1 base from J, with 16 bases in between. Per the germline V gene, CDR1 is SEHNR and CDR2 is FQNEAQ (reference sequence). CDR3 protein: CASSFYLEGSYNSPLHF. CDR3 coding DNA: TGTGCCAGCAGTTTTTACCTGGAGGGATCCTATAATTCACCCCTCCACTTT.

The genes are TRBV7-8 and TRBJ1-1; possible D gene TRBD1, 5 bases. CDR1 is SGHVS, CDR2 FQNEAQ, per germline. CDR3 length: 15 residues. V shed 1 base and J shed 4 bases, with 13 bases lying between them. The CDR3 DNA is TGTGCCAGCAGCTTAGGTCCCAGGGCGACCACTGAAGCTTTCTTT. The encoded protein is CASSLGPRATTEAFF.

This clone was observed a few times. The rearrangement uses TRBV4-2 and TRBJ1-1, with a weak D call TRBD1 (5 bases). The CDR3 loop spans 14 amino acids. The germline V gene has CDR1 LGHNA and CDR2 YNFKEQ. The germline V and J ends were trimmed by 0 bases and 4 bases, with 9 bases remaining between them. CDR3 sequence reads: CASSQDRRGTEAFF. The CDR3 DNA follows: TGTGCCAGCAGCCAAGACAGGAGGGGCACTGAAGCTTTCTTT.

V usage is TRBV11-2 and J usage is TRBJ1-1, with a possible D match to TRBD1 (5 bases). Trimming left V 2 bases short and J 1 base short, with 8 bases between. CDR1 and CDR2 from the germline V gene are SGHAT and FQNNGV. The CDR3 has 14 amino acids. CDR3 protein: CASSLRQWNTEAFF. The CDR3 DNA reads TGTGCCAGCAGCTTAAGACAGTGGAACACTGAAGCTTTCTTT.

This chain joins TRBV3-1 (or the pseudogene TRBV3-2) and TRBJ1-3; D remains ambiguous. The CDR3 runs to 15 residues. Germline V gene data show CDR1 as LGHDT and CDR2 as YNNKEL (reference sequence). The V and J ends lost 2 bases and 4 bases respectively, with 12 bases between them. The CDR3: CASSQRRGAGNTIYF. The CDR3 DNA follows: TGTGCCAGCAGCCAAAGACGAGGAGCCGGAAACACCATATATTTT.

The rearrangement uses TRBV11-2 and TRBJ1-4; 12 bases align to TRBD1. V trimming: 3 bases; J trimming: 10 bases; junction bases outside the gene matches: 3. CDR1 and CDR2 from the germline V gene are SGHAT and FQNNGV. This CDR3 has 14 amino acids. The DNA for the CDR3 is TGTGCCAGCAGCTTGGGACAGGGGGCCAGAAAACTGTTTTTT. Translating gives CASSLGQGARKLFF.

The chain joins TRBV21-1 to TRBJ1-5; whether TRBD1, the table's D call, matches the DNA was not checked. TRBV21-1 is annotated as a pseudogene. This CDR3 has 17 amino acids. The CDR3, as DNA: TGTGCCAGCAGCAAAGGCAACAGGACCTTTAGCAATCAGCCCCAGCATTTT. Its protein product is CASSKGNRTFSNQPQHF.

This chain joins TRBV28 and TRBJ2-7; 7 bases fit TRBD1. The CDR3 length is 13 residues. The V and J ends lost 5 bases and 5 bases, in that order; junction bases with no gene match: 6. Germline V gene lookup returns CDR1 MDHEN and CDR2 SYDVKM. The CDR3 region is CASSLGQMNEQYF. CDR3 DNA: TGTGCCAGCAGTCTGGGACAGATGAACGAGCAGTACTTC.

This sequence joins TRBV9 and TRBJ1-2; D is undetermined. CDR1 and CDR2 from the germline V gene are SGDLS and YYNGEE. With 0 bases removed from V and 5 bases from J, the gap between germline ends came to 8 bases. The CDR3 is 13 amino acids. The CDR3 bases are TGTGCCAGCAGCGTAGATGAGACTTATGGCTACACCTTC. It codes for CASSVDETYGYTF.

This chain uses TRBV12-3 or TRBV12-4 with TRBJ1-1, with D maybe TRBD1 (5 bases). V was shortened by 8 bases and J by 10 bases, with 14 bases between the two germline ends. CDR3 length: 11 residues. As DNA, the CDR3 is TGTGCCAGCGGGCCGGGGGGGGTAGCTTTCTTT. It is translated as CASGPGGVAFF.

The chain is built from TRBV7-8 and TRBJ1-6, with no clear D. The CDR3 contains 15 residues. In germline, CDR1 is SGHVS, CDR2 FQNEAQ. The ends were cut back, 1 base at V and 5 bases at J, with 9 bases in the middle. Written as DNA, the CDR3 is TGTGCCAGCAGCTTAGGACACGTAGATAATTCACCCCTCCACTTT. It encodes CASSLGHVDNSPLHF.